Listed below are T cell receptor beta chains from one sample, sequenced in a study of identical twins. TCRdb used MiXCR to reprocess the 5' RACE reads, holding one entry per CDR3 protein. Of hundreds of thousands of distinct CDR3 sequences in the sample, around 20% are singletons; the top ten hold around 4.5%. The same sample was also used in a study of T cells expressing NK-cell markers.

Sequenced material: PBMCs. The receptor set was obtained from a woman under 30 in good health. CDR3s include the opening cysteine and the closing phenylalanine or tryptophan. The D gene is left open where the match is weak. A clone size is listed for some rows: how often the clone was seen (once, few, many), or a class if it is expanded.

TRBV5-1	TRBJ2-1	few	.	16	CASSLSLGRDYNEQFF	TGCGCCAGCAGCTTGTCGCTCGGGAGAGACTACAATGAGCAGTTCTTC
TRBV6-6	TRBJ2-3	many	.	12	CASGPGADTQYF	TGTGCCAGCGGACCGGGGGCAGATACGCAGTATTTT
TRBV6-2/TRBV6-3	TRBJ1-5	.	.	15	CASSSRGAGNQPQHF	TGTGCCAGCAGCTCAAGGGGGGCAGGTAATCAGCCCCAGCATTTT
TRBV10-3	TRBJ1-2	.	.	13	CAITAGYSYGYTF	TGTGCCATCACCGCCGGATACAGCTATGGCTACACCTTC
TRBV11-2	TRBJ2-7	.	TRBD2	15	CASSLGGLASLEQYF	TGTGCCAGCAGCTTAGGGGGACTAGCGTCTCTCGAGCAGTACTTC
TRBV7-9	TRBJ1-2	few	.	13	CSSSARDIYGYTF	TGTTCCAGCAGCGCCCGGGACATCTATGGCTACACCTTC
TRBV6-2/TRBV6-3	TRBJ2-1	few	.	14	CASSYPLAWGEQFF	TGTGCCAGCAGTTACCCACTTGCTTGGGGGGAGCAGTTCTTC
TRBV5-1	TRBJ2-6	once	.	18	CASSLVGNRNSGANVLTF	TGCGCCAGCAGCTTGGTAGGGAACCGTAACTCTGGGGCCAACGTCCTGACTTTC
TRBV21-1	TRBJ2-1	few	.	16	CASSYGTGRSYNEQFF	TGTGCCAGCAGTTATGGGACAGGTCGTTCCTACAATGAGCAGTTCTTC
TRBV18	TRBJ2-5	.	.	16	CASSPIQLRNQETQYF	TGTGCCAGCTCACCCATCCAGCTCAGGAACCAAGAGACCCAGTACTTC
TRBV20-1	TRBJ2-4	few	TRBD2	15	CSAVSGGLAKNIQYF	TGCAGTGCTGTTAGCGGGGGGCTAGCCAAAAACATTCAGTACTTC
TRBV20-1	TRBJ1-1	few	.	13	CSASRPPILVAFF	TGCAGTGCCTCCCGACCCCCAATCCTAGTGGCTTTCTTT
TRBV5-6	TRBJ2-4	.	TRBD2	16	CASSPAGTNLKNIQYF	TGTGCCAGCAGCCCCGCCGGGACTAACTTAAAAAACATTCAGTACTTC
TRBV12-3/TRBV12-4	TRBJ2-1	.	TRBD2	14	CASRFLQDGLALFF	TGTGCCAGCAGATTCCTACAGGATGGACTAGCTTTGTTCTTC
TRBV20-1	TRBJ2-2	.	.	15	CSARERGGNTGELFF	TGCAGTGCTAGAGAGCGGGGAGGGAACACCGGGGAGCTGTTTTTT
TRBV6-2/TRBV6-3	TRBJ2-2	.	.	17	CASSYSPRRHNTGELFF	TGTGCCAGCAGTTACTCACCTAGGAGGCATAACACCGGGGAGCTGTTTTTT
TRBV20-1	TRBJ2-1	few	TRBD1	14	CSARLGTGYNEQFF	TGCAGTGCTCGTCTCGGGACAGGGTACAATGAGCAGTTCTTC
TRBV5-1	TRBJ2-3	.	.	14	CASSLRDSAHTQYF	TGCGCCAGCAGCCTGCGGGATTCGGCGCACACGCAGTATTTT
TRBV5-6	TRBJ1-2	.	.	13	CASRLQGSYGYTF	TGTGCCAGCAGGTTACAGGGATCCTATGGCTACACCTTC
TRBV5-6	TRBJ2-1	.	TRBD1	17	CASSSWRTGAPYNEQFF	TGTGCCAGCAGCTCGTGGAGGACAGGGGCCCCCTACAATGAGCAGTTCTTC
TRBV5-6	TRBJ2-3	.	.	12	CASSSTRTTQYF	TGTGCCAGCAGTTCGACTAGAACTACGCAGTATTTT
TRBV20-1	TRBJ2-1	.	TRBD2	15	CSARPGTSGRHEQFF	TGCAGTGCCAGACCCGGGACTAGCGGGCGCCATGAGCAGTTCTTC
TRBV6-1	TRBJ2-7	few	.	13	CASGQRSSYEQYF	TGTGCCAGCGGACAGAGAAGCTCCTACGAGCAGTACTTC
TRBV12-3/TRBV12-4	TRBJ2-3	.	.	14	CASSYRASGDTQYF	TGTGCCAGCAGTTACAGGGCAAGCGGGGATACGCAGTATTTT
TRBV14	TRBJ2-7	.	.	15	CASSDGRDYDYEQYF	TGTGCCAGCAGCGACGGAAGGGATTACGACTACGAGCAGTACTTC
TRBV7-8	TRBJ2-3	once	TRBD2	16	CASSSPRAGLADTQYF	TGTGCCAGCTCGTCGCCTCGAGCGGGGCTCGCAGATACGCAGTATTTT
TRBV10-3	TRBJ2-3	few	TRBD1	10	CAIKGDSFFF	TGTGCCATCAAAGGGGACAGTTTTTTTTTT
TRBV20-1	TRBJ1-2	few	.	13	CSATRTGNYGYTF	TGCAGTGCCACCCGCACAGGGAACTATGGCTACACCTTC
TRBV12-3/TRBV12-4	TRBJ2-7	few	.	14	CASSFAMVSYEQYF	TGTGCCAGCAGTTTTGCTATGGTATCCTACGAGCAGTACTTC
TRBV10-3	TRBJ2-2	few	.	11	CASLGTGELFF	TGTGCCAGCCTGGGGACCGGGGAGCTGTTTTTT
TRBV12-3/TRBV12-4	TRBJ1-6	.	TRBD1	16	CASSRAGGTANSPLHF	TGTGCCAGCAGTCGAGCTGGCGGGACAGCAAATTCACCCCTCCACTTT
TRBV5-1	TRBJ2-2	many	.	15	CASSFSGANTGELFF	TGCGCCAGCAGTTTTTCCGGAGCGAACACCGGGGAGCTGTTTTTT
TRBV15	TRBJ2-7	.	TRBD2	16	CATSGSRTRHGYEQYF	TGTGCCACCAGCGGATCTAGGACTAGACATGGTTACGAGCAGTACTTC
TRBV12-3/TRBV12-4	TRBJ2-2	few	.	10	CASGIGELFF	TGTGCCAGCGGTATCGGGGAGCTGTTTTTT
TRBV9	TRBJ1-6	.	TRBD1	14	CASSPRQGYSPLHF	TGTGCCAGCAGCCCGAGACAGGGATATTCACCCCTCCACTTT
TRBV20-1	TRBJ2-2	.	TRBD2	14	CSAAGTSGTGELFF	TGCAGTGCTGCCGGGACTAGCGGAACCGGGGAGCTGTTTTTT
TRBV20-1	TRBJ1-6	.	.	14	CSASGQSYNSPLHF	TGCAGTGCTAGCGGACAGTCCTATAATTCACCCCTCCACTTT
TRBV6-1	TRBJ2-5	few	.	15	CASSPRTSLMWTQYF	TGTGCCAGCAGCCCGAGGACATCCCTAATGTGGACCCAGTACTTC
TRBV10-3	TRBJ2-1	.	.	13	CAIRDPSYNEQFF	TGTGCCATCAGGGACCCCTCCTACAATGAGCAGTTCTTC
TRBV20-1	TRBJ2-1	few	TRBD2	17	CSARGLAGGLEYNEQFF	TGCAGTGCTAGGGGACTAGCGGGGGGGCTAGAATACAATGAGCAGTTCTTC
TRBV29-1	TRBJ2-2	many	.	14	CSVRPGQNTGELFF	TGCAGCGTCAGACCGGGACAGAACACCGGGGAGCTGTTTTTT
TRBV20-1	TRBJ2-2	many	.	12	CSARDRIGELFF	TGCAGTGCTAGAGATCGAATCGGGGAGCTGTTTTTT
TRBV4-2	TRBJ2-7	few	.	14	CASSQDRAPYEQYF	TGTGCCAGCAGCCAAGATAGGGCTCCGTACGAGCAGTACTTC
TRBV9	TRBJ2-1	.	.	14	CASSVEAGRTEQFF	TGTGCCAGCAGCGTAGAGGCGGGGAGGACTGAGCAGTTCTTC
TRBV5-1	TRBJ2-7	.	.	14	CASSTRGDSYEQYF	TGCGCCAGCAGCACCCGGGGGGACAGCTACGAGCAGTACTTC
TRBV25-1	TRBJ2-1	few	TRBD1	17	CASSFHRDSSLYNEQFF	TGTGCCAGCAGTTTCCACCGGGACAGCTCTCTTTACAATGAGCAGTTCTTC
TRBV6-5	TRBJ2-5	few	.	17	CASSYSNAPGYQETQYF	TGTGCCAGCAGTTACTCGAACGCCCCTGGGTACCAAGAGACCCAGTACTTC
TRBV29-1	TRBJ1-1	.	.	14	CSVARTVVNTEAFF	TGCAGCGTGGCGCGGACGGTCGTGAACACTGAAGCTTTCTTT
TRBV12-5	TRBJ2-5	.	TRBD2	18	CASGLGTSGSLRRETQYF	TGTGCTAGTGGTTTGGGGACTAGCGGGAGTCTGAGACGCGAGACCCAGTACTTC
TRBV27	TRBJ2-7	.	.	13	CASSPSANYEQYF	TGTGCCAGCAGCCCTTCGGCAAACTACGAGCAGTACTTC
TRBV20-1	TRBJ2-7	.	TRBD1	12	CSATDRAYEQYF	TGCAGTGCTACAGACAGGGCCTACGAGCAGTACTTC
TRBV25-1	TRBJ2-1	few	.	10	CASRGTSLFF	TGTGCCAGCAGGGGGACAAGTCTGTTCTTC
TRBV9	TRBJ1-1	.	TRBD1	16	CASSDTRDRGGTEAFF	TGTGCCAGCAGCGACACCCGGGACAGGGGAGGAACTGAAGCTTTCTTT
TRBV15	TRBJ2-3	.	TRBD2	21	CATSRTIPGLAGGDITDTQYF	TGTGCCACCAGCAGGACAATCCCGGGACTAGCGGGGGGCGATATCACAGATACGCAGTATTTT
TRBV10-3	TRBJ1-1	once	TRBD1	14	CAISADRVNTEAFF	TGTGCCATCAGTGCGGACAGGGTGAACACTGAAGCTTTCTTT
TRBV10-3	TRBJ2-7	few	TRBD2	15	CAIRAGGLSSYEQYF	TGTGCCATCAGGGCGGGGGGGCTGAGCTCCTACGAGCAGTACTTC
TRBV7-3	TRBJ2-2	few	TRBD1	16	CASSSLGTGGSGELFF	TGTGCCAGCAGCTCCTTGGGGACAGGGGGTTCCGGGGAGCTGTTTTTT
TRBV6-5	TRBJ2-1	many	.	14	CASSYGSVRGEQFF	TGTGCCAGCAGTTACGGGTCTGTCCGAGGGGAGCAGTTCTTC